This T cell receptor (beta chain) originates from a study of CD8 T cells in Susac syndrome. Turning to the study itself: The sequenced Susac syndrome patients included six who had clinically active disease and roughly eight who were in remission.

The CDR3 runs to 12 residues. The germline V gene has CDR1 SQVTM and CDR2 ANQGSEA. V was clipped by 5 bases and J by 13 bases, with 15 bases between them. RNA totalling roughly 0.5 to 1 ug underwent reverse transcription with random hexamers. TCRdb reprocessed the immunoSEQ multiplex PCR reads via MiXCR and lists one record per CDR3 protein. The sample has tens of thousands of distinct CDR3 sequences; about 93% are singletons. This clonotype originated in a human donor with Susac syndrome. Sequenced material: CD4+ T cells from PBMCs. This rearrangement joins TRBV29-1 to TRBJ1-6; D might be TRBD1 (5 bases). CDR3 protein: CSVRDGQAPLHF. Written as DNA, the CDR3 is TGCAGCGTTAGGGACGGTCAAGCTCCCCTCCACTTT.